A selection of T cell receptor beta chains follows, all from one sample in a study of OX40 agonist ivuxolimab in advanced cancers. Profiling relied on immunoSEQ multiplex PCR, and the TCRdb table lists in-frame clones only, not all of them. The sample carries fewer than 85,000 clones, over 75% recorded once. The sequencing here drew on CD4+ or CD8+ T cells sorted from blood, taken in a trial of the OX40 agonist ivuxolimab. The receptors come from an adult with an advanced solid tumor such as melanoma, head and neck, liver or kidney cancer. Each CDR3 is given with its conserved first and last residue. D genes are given only for firm matches. Clone size is not always given. Where it is, it says once, few, many or a class for expanded clones.

V gene	clone size	J gene	D gene	CDR3 protein
TRBV23-1	.	TRBJ2-2	.	CASSQSPTPRRMANTGELFF
TRBV5-1	few	TRBJ2-5	TRBD1	CASTPVGDRQETQYF
TRBV5-6	.	TRBJ2-7	.	CASSLDRVNEQYF
TRBV4-1	.	TRBJ2-5	.	CASSSLISETQYF
TRBV4-2	.	TRBJ2-3	.	CASSQGRSTDTQYF
TRBV6-1	.	TRBJ2-7	.	CASNQGVSRHEQYF
TRBV6-5	.	TRBJ2-7	.	CASSYTRGSYEQYF
TRBV7-2	.	TRBJ1-3	TRBD1	CASSFAETGAGNTIYF
TRBV7-2	.	TRBJ2-2	TRBD2	CASSGGLAGGNTGELFF
TRBV2	.	TRBJ2-7	.	CASTRPRPSYEQYF
TRBV13	.	TRBJ1-2	.	CASSFPANYGYTF
TRBV6-1	.	TRBJ2-1	.	CASKEVRQFF
TRBV7-6	once	TRBJ2-1	TRBD2	CASSLRPSGSDPEQFF
TRBV11-3	.	TRBJ2-1	.	CASSLGSSLENEQFF
TRBV6-9	.	TRBJ2-3	.	CASSKRRDTQYF
TRBV7-2	.	TRBJ1-4	.	CASSTGTANEKLFF
TRBV11-3	.	TRBJ2-3	.	CASSLASTDTQYF
TRBV14	once	TRBJ2-3	.	CASSPGWTDTDTQYF
TRBV5-1	.	TRBJ1-1	TRBD1	CASTPGGTGGLDTEAFF
TRBV7-2	.	TRBJ1-1	TRBD1	CASRVQGDTEAFF
TRBV2	.	TRBJ1-2	.	CASSETGKGYTF
TRBV28	.	TRBJ1-4	.	CASSPHASGEKLFF
TRBV28	.	TRBJ2-1	.	CASSLSTTGQFF
TRBV18	.	TRBJ2-1	.	CASSPVSDNSPEQFF
TRBV5-1	.	TRBJ1-1	.	CASSIGRNTEAFF
TRBV11-2	.	TRBJ2-7	TRBD2	CASSRGTSGSMSSYEQYF
TRBV13	.	TRBJ1-4	TRBD1	CASSGDRATNEKLFF
TRBV18	once	TRBJ1-4	.	CASSPMRDEKLFF
TRBV5-4	.	TRBJ2-3	.	CASSLGLQPINTDTQYF
TRBV14	.	TRBJ1-6	.	CASSPVGSSYNSPLHF
TRBV10-3	.	TRBJ2-1	TRBD2	CAISPGGSYNEQFF
TRBV4-1	.	TRBJ1-6	.	CASSQGDRPNSPLHF
TRBV9	.	TRBJ2-2	.	CASSVSSDSLGTGELFF
TRBV29-1	.	TRBJ2-5	.	CSVDAGAGTETQYF
TRBV11-2	once	TRBJ2-5	.	CASSLTSGTVETQYF
TRBV27	.	TRBJ1-6	.	CASTFGSYNSPLHF
TRBV7-8	.	TRBJ2-5	TRBD2	CASNRLAGGRQETQYF
TRBV7-9	once	TRBJ1-1	TRBD1	CASSPGQGTAEAFF